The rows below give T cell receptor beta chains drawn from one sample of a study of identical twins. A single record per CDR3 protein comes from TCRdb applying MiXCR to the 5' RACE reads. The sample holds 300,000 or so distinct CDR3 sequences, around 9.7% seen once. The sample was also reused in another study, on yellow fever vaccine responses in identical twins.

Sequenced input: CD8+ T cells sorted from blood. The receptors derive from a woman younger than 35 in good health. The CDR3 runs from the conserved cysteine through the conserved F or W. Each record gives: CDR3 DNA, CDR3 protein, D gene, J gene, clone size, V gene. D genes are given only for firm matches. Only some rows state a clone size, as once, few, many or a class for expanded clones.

CDR3nt: TGTGCCAGCAGCTTTCTTGGCAGCGGGCCGGGCGGGGACGGGGCCAACGTCCTGACTTTC
CDR3aa: CASSFLGSGPGGDGANVLTF
d_gene: .
j_gene: TRBJ2-6
abundance: .
v_gene: TRBV11-1

CDR3nt: TGTGCCCGCAGTTTTGCCCACGGGGAGGGAAAGGGCACAGATACGCAGTATTTT
CDR3aa: CARSFAHGEGKGTDTQYF
d_gene: TRBD2
j_gene: TRBJ2-3
abundance: .
v_gene: TRBV12-3/TRBV12-4

CDR3nt: TGTGCCAGCAGCTCGCCACGCGGACTAGTCGGCTCCTACAATGAGCAGTTCTTC
CDR3aa: CASSSPRGLVGSYNEQFF
d_gene: TRBD2
j_gene: TRBJ2-1
abundance: many
v_gene: TRBV11-1

CDR3nt: TGTGCCATCAGTGAGTCGATAATGGGGGCGCGAGGGACTGAAGCTTTCTTT
CDR3aa: CAISESIMGARGTEAFF
d_gene: .
j_gene: TRBJ1-1
abundance: many
v_gene: TRBV10-3

CDR3nt: TGTGCCAGCAGCCTAACGGTAGCTGAAGCTTTCTTT
CDR3aa: CASSLTVAEAFF
d_gene: .
j_gene: TRBJ1-1
abundance: many
v_gene: TRBV12-3/TRBV12-4

CDR3nt: TGCAGCGTCCGTGGGACTAAATACCACAATGAGCAGTTCTTC
CDR3aa: CSVRGTKYHNEQFF
d_gene: TRBD2
j_gene: TRBJ2-1
abundance: many
v_gene: TRBV29-1

CDR3nt: TGTGCCAGCAGCCAGATGGGGGAGGGGTTCGTTGAAGCTTTCTTT
CDR3aa: CASSQMGEGFVEAFF
d_gene: .
j_gene: TRBJ1-1
abundance: few
v_gene: TRBV4-2

CDR3nt: TGTGCCAGCAGTTTCCGACAGGGGGCAGGGAATGAGCAGTTCTTC
CDR3aa: CASSFRQGAGNEQFF
d_gene: TRBD1
j_gene: TRBJ2-1
abundance: few
v_gene: TRBV27

CDR3nt: TGTGCCAGCAGTTGGACAGGGGGCACAGATACGCAGTATTTT
CDR3aa: CASSWTGGTDTQYF
d_gene: TRBD1
j_gene: TRBJ2-3
abundance: many
v_gene: TRBV27

CDR3nt: TGCAGCACGATGGGGGGACAGGGCTACGAGCAGTACTTC
CDR3aa: CSTMGGQGYEQYF
d_gene: TRBD1
j_gene: TRBJ2-7
abundance: .
v_gene: TRBV29-1

CDR3nt: TGTGCCAGCAGCCCTCAGGGAGCTGGGGAGACCCAGTACTTC
CDR3aa: CASSPQGAGETQYF
d_gene: .
j_gene: TRBJ2-5
abundance: .
v_gene: TRBV7-9

CDR3nt: TGTGCCAGCAGGACGACTAGGGGAGGGGGCGCGGAGACCCAGTACTTC
CDR3aa: CASRTTRGGGAETQYF
d_gene: .
j_gene: TRBJ2-5
abundance: medium-sized
v_gene: TRBV28

CDR3nt: TGCGCCAGCAGCCAAGATTGGGACAGGGAAGAGACCCAGTACTTC
CDR3aa: CASSQDWDREETQYF
d_gene: TRBD1
j_gene: TRBJ2-5
abundance: many
v_gene: TRBV4-3

CDR3nt: TGCGCCAGCAGCGCTAACAGCCACTACGAGCAGTACTTC
CDR3aa: CASSANSHYEQYF
d_gene: .
j_gene: TRBJ2-7
abundance: .
v_gene: TRBV5-1

CDR3nt: TGTGCCAGCACCTTCCCGGAGGGCGGCGGGGAGCTGTTTTTT
CDR3aa: CASTFPEGGGELFF
d_gene: .
j_gene: TRBJ2-2
abundance: few
v_gene: TRBV5-6

CDR3nt: TGTGCCAGCAGCCAAGCTAGGGGACTAGCACAAGAGACCCAGTACTTC
CDR3aa: CASSQARGLAQETQYF
d_gene: TRBD2
j_gene: TRBJ2-5
abundance: few
v_gene: TRBV3-1

CDR3nt: TGTGCCAGCAGCTCCCCCCCTAACACTGAAGCTTTCTTT
CDR3aa: CASSSPPNTEAFF
d_gene: .
j_gene: TRBJ1-1
abundance: .
v_gene: TRBV7-3

CDR3nt: TGCAGCGTTGAATCGGACAGACTATACAATGAGCAGTTCTTC
CDR3aa: CSVESDRLYNEQFF
d_gene: .
j_gene: TRBJ2-1
abundance: many
v_gene: TRBV29-1

CDR3nt: TGCGCCAGCAGCTTGGGGATGAGGGCTGAAGCTTTCTTT
CDR3aa: CASSLGMRAEAFF
d_gene: .
j_gene: TRBJ1-1
abundance: few
v_gene: TRBV5-1

CDR3nt: TGTGCCACCAGTATCGGGTCCTACGAGCAGTACTTC
CDR3aa: CATSIGSYEQYF
d_gene: .
j_gene: TRBJ2-7
abundance: few
v_gene: TRBV15

CDR3nt: TGCAGCGTTGAAGGGAGGCCTCAGGAAGAGACCCAGTACTTC
CDR3aa: CSVEGRPQEETQYF
d_gene: .
j_gene: TRBJ2-5
abundance: many
v_gene: TRBV29-1

CDR3nt: TGTGCCAGCAGCCCTCCATCCGGACTAGCGTTAGATGAGCAGTTCTTC
CDR3aa: CASSPPSGLALDEQFF
d_gene: TRBD2
j_gene: TRBJ2-1
abundance: few
v_gene: TRBV7-6

CDR3nt: TGCAGCGTTGGGAACGCCGGACAGGGGGCCGAGCAGTACTTC
CDR3aa: CSVGNAGQGAEQYF
d_gene: TRBD1
j_gene: TRBJ2-7
abundance: few
v_gene: TRBV29-1

CDR3nt: TGTGCCAGCAGTTCTACAGGGGCCAAGCGGCCCCAGCATTTT
CDR3aa: CASSSTGAKRPQHF
d_gene: TRBD1
j_gene: TRBJ1-5
abundance: many
v_gene: TRBV27

CDR3nt: TGTGCCAGCAGCCAAGATTATGGGGGAGGGCCTCGCTATGGCACAGATACGCAGTATTTT
CDR3aa: CASSQDYGGGPRYGTDTQYF
d_gene: TRBD2
j_gene: TRBJ2-3
abundance: few
v_gene: TRBV4-2

CDR3nt: TGTGCCAGCAGTTGGACAGGGGCGTGGGAGCAGTTCTTC
CDR3aa: CASSWTGAWEQFF
d_gene: TRBD1
j_gene: TRBJ2-1
abundance: .
v_gene: TRBV5-6

CDR3nt: TGTGCCAGTATGGAGCGGAATCAAGAGACCCAGTACTTC
CDR3aa: CASMERNQETQYF
d_gene: .
j_gene: TRBJ2-5
abundance: .
v_gene: TRBV19

CDR3nt: TGCAGTGCCAGGGCACCGGGGGGGCTTTCAGAGCAGTACTTC
CDR3aa: CSARAPGGLSEQYF
d_gene: TRBD2
j_gene: TRBJ2-7
abundance: .
v_gene: TRBV20-1

CDR3nt: TGCGCCAGCAGCCCTCTAGCGGGAGATCAAGAGACCCAGTACTTC
CDR3aa: CASSPLAGDQETQYF
d_gene: TRBD2
j_gene: TRBJ2-5
abundance: many
v_gene: TRBV4-1

CDR3nt: TGCAGTGCCCGGCAGGGTCAGGATGGACCCTACGAGCAGTACTTC
CDR3aa: CSARQGQDGPYEQYF
d_gene: .
j_gene: TRBJ2-7
abundance: few
v_gene: TRBV20-1

CDR3nt: TGTGCCAGCAGTGGCCTGACACAGATCTCCTACGAGCAGTACTTC
CDR3aa: CASSGLTQISYEQYF
d_gene: .
j_gene: TRBJ2-7
abundance: .
v_gene: TRBV6-2/TRBV6-3

CDR3nt: TGTGCCACCAGCCCCTCTACCGATCGGGACTCCTACAATGAGCAGTTCTTC
CDR3aa: CATSPSTDRDSYNEQFF
d_gene: .
j_gene: TRBJ2-1
abundance: .
v_gene: TRBV15

CDR3nt: TGTGCCAGCAGTTTATGGGGGACGGGGAACACTGAAGCTTTCTTT
CDR3aa: CASSLWGTGNTEAFF
d_gene: .
j_gene: TRBJ1-1
abundance: few
v_gene: TRBV27

CDR3nt: TGTGCCAGCAGCACTGGAGGCCAGACGCAGTATTTT
CDR3aa: CASSTGGQTQYF
d_gene: .
j_gene: TRBJ2-3
abundance: .
v_gene: TRBV12-3/TRBV12-4

CDR3nt: TGTGCCAGCAGCCAATTCACAGATACGCAGTATTTT
CDR3aa: CASSQFTDTQYF
d_gene: .
j_gene: TRBJ2-3
abundance: many
v_gene: TRBV4-2

CDR3nt: TGCAGCGCCGAAGTGAGGGACAGACCCTACGAGCAGTACTTC
CDR3aa: CSAEVRDRPYEQYF
d_gene: TRBD1
j_gene: TRBJ2-7
abundance: .
v_gene: TRBV29-1

CDR3nt: TGTGCCATCAGCATCAGACTAGCGGGAGGTCAAGATACGCAGTATTTT
CDR3aa: CAISIRLAGGQDTQYF
d_gene: TRBD2
j_gene: TRBJ2-3
abundance: many
v_gene: TRBV10-3

CDR3nt: TGTGCCAGCAGCACTCGAGGGTCGTCAGAGACCCAGTACTTC
CDR3aa: CASSTRGSSETQYF
d_gene: .
j_gene: TRBJ2-5
abundance: many
v_gene: TRBV12-3/TRBV12-4

CDR3nt: TGTGCCAGCAGCCCGGAGGGGGGCGCGGCCAAAAACATTCAGTACTTC
CDR3aa: CASSPEGGAAKNIQYF
d_gene: .
j_gene: TRBJ2-4
abundance: .
v_gene: TRBV11-2

CDR3nt: TGTGCCAGCACCGGCAGGGAGGATTCTACCTACGAGCAGTACTTC
CDR3aa: CASTGREDSTYEQYF
d_gene: .
j_gene: TRBJ2-7
abundance: few
v_gene: TRBV28

CDR3nt: TGTGCCAGCAGCACGATGAGGGCGGGGGAGCTGTTTTTT
CDR3aa: CASSTMRAGELFF
d_gene: .
j_gene: TRBJ2-2
abundance: many
v_gene: TRBV7-9

CDR3nt: TGTGCCAGCAGTGATAAGGGGAACACTGAAGCTTTCTTT
CDR3aa: CASSDKGNTEAFF
d_gene: .
j_gene: TRBJ1-1
abundance: few
v_gene: TRBV6-4

CDR3nt: TGCAGTGCTAGAGATCTACAGGGTCCATCCTACAATGAGCAGTTCTTC
CDR3aa: CSARDLQGPSYNEQFF
d_gene: .
j_gene: TRBJ2-1
abundance: .
v_gene: TRBV20-1

CDR3nt: TGTGCCAGTAGTCCGGGCCTAGCGAACACCGGGGAGCTGTTTTTT
CDR3aa: CASSPGLANTGELFF
d_gene: .
j_gene: TRBJ2-2
abundance: few
v_gene: TRBV19